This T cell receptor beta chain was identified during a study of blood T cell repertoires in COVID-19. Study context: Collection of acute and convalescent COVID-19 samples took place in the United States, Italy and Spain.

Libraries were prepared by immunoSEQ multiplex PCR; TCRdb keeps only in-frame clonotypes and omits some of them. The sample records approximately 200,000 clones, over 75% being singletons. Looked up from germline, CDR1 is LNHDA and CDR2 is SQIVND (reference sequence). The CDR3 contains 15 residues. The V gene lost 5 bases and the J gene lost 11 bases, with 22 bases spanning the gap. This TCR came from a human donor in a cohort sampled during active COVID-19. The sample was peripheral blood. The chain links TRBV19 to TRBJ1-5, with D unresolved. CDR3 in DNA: TGTGCCAGTAGTTCCCTGGACCGGGGTTGGTCGGCCCAGCATTTT. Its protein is CASSSLDRGWSAQHF.